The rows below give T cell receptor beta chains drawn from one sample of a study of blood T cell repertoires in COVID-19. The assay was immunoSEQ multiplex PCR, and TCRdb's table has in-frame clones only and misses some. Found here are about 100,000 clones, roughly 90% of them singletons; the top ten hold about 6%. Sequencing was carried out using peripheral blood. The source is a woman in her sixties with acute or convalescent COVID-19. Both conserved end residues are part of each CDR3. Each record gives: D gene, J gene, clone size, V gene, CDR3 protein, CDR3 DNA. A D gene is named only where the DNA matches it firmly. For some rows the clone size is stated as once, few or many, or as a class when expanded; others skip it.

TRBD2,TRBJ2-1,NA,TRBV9,CASSTSGRPSEQFF,TGTGCCAGTTCAACTAGCGGGAGGCCCAGTGAGCAGTTCTTC
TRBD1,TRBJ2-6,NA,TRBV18,CASSPGTALSGANVLTF,TGTGCCAGCTCACCAGGGACAGCACTCTCTGGGGCCAACGTCCTGACTTTC
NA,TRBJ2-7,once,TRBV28,CASSYGIYQDEQYF,TGTGCCAGCAGTTACGGTATTTATCAAGACGAGCAGTACTTC
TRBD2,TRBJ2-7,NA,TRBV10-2,CASSEAGGPSYEQYF,TGCGCCAGCAGTGAAGCGGGAGGGCCCTCCTACGAGCAGTACTTC
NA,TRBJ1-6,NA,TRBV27,CASSFSGRGSPLHF,TGTGCCAGCAGTTTTTCAGGGCGTGGTTCACCCCTCCACTTT
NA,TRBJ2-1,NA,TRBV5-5,CASSFFLSNNEQFF,TGTGCCAGCAGCTTCTTCTTATCTAACAATGAGCAGTTCTTC
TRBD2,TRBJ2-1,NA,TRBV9,CASSVELAGGPRDNEQFF,TGTGCCAGCAGCGTCGAACTAGCGGGAGGGCCGAGGGACAATGAGCAGTTCTTC
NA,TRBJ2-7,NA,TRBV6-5,CASSLRDTYEQYF,TGTGCCAGCAGCCTTCGGGACACCTACGAGCAGTACTTC
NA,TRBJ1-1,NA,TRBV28,CASIEETEAFF,TGTGCCAGCATCGAGGAAACTGAAGCTTTCTTT
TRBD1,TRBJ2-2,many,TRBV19,CASMRQGARTGELFF,TGTGCCAGCATGAGACAGGGGGCAAGGACCGGGGAGCTGTTTTTT
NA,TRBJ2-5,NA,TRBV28,CASSLPSGETQYF,TGTGCCAGCAGTTTACCGTCAGGGGAGACCCAGTACTTC
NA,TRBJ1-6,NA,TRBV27,CASSLSDSGNSPLHF,TGTGCCAGCAGTTTATCCGACTCAGGGAATTCACCCCTCCACTTT
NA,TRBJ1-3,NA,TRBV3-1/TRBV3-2,CASSQDGEHTIYF,TGTGCCAGCAGCCAAGATGGGGAGCACACCATATATTTT
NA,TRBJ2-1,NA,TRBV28,CASSFGQGYNEQFF,TGTGCCAGCAGTTTCGGGCAGGGGTACAATGAGCAGTTCTTC
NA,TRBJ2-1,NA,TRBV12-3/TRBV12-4,CASSLRLYNEQFF,TGTGCCAGCAGTTTGAGATTGTACAATGAGCAGTTCTTC
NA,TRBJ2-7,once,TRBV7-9,CASSIAGRHEQYF,TGTGCCAGCAGCATTGCGGGGCGGCACGAGCAGTACTTC
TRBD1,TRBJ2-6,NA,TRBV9,CASSVWTGLRSGANVLTF,TGTGCCAGCAGCGTGTGGACAGGCTTAAGGTCTGGGGCCAACGTCCTGACTTTC
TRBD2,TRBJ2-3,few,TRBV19,CASSIALPGRRVADTQYF,TGTGCCAGTAGTATAGCCCTCCCCGGGAGGAGGGTCGCAGATACGCAGTATTTT
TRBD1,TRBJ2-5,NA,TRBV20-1,CSATRQGDQYF,TGCAGTGCAACTCGACAGGGGGACCAGTACTTC
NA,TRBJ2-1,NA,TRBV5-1,CASSLELPSSYNEQFF,TGCGCCAGCAGCTTGGAGCTACCCTCCTCCTACAATGAGCAGTTCTTC
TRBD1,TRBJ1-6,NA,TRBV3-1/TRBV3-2,CASSQGGTVNSPLHF,TGTGCCAGCAGCCAAGGAGGGACAGTAAATTCACCCCTCCACTTT
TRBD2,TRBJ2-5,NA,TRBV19,CASSPQRGRGGETQYF,TGTGCCAGTAGCCCCCAACGCGGGAGGGGGGGGGAGACCCAGTACTTC
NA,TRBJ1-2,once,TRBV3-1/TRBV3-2,CASSQEGRARPHF,TGTGCCAGCAGCCAAGAAGGGAGAGCCAGGCCACATTTC
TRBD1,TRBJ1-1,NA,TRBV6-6,CASSPQGGLAKVAEAFF,TGTGCCAGCAGTCCCCAGGGGGGCCTGGCGAAGGTCGCTGAAGCTTTCTTT
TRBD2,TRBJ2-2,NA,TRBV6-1,CASSELLAGGNGELFF,TGTGCCAGCAGTGAATTACTAGCGGGAGGTAACGGGGAGCTGTTTTTT
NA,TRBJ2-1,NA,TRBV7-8,CASSLLSSLSYNEQFF,TGTGCCAGCAGCTTACTCTCTTCCCTCTCCTACAATGAGCAGTTCTTC
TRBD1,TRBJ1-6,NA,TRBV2,CASSGGLQGADSNSPLHF,TGTGCCAGCAGTGGGGGTTTACAGGGGGCGGATAGTAATTCACCCCTCCACTTT
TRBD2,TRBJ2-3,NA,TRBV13,CASSPPPTLAGDEGADTQYF,TGTGCCAGCAGCCCCCCTCCCACCCTAGCGGGAGACGAGGGGGCAGATACGCAGTATTTT
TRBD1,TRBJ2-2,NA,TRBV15,CATTWDRNPGELFF,TGTGCCACCACCTGGGACAGGAATCCCGGGGAGCTGTTTTTT
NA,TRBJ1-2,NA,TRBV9,CASSVTMKGSNYGYTF,TGTGCCAGCAGCGTAACTATGAAGGGGTCGAACTATGGCTACACCTTC
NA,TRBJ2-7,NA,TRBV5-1,CASSLGQGKNEQYF,TGCGCCAGCAGCTTGGGGCAGGGCAAGAACGAGCAGTACTTC
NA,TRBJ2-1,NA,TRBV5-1,CASSLLGGSGARNEQFF,TGCGCCAGCAGCTTGTTGGGCGGTAGCGGAGCTAGGAATGAGCAGTTCTTC
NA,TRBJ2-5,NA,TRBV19,CASSEGREETQYF,TGTGCCAGTAGTGAAGGCAGGGAAGAGACCCAGTACTTC
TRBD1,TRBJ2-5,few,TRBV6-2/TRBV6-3,CASSPGGVSRETQYF,TGTGCCAGCAGTCCAGGGGGAGTAAGCAGAGAGACCCAGTACTTC
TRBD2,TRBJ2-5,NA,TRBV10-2,CASSRGPGGRARETQYF,TGCGCCAGCAGTAGGGGCCCTGGGGGGAGGGCCAGAGAGACCCAGTACTTC
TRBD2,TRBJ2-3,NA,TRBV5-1,CASRRGTSGSTDTQYF,TGCGCCAGCAGGCGCGGGACTAGCGGATCCACAGATACGCAGTATTTT
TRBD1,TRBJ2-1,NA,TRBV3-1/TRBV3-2,CASSSSDRDHEQFF,TGTGCCAGCAGCTCGTCGGACAGGGATCATGAGCAGTTCTTC
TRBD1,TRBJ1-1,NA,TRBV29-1,CSVVGQGNTEAFF,TGCAGCGTTGTAGGACAGGGGAACACTGAAGCTTTCTTT
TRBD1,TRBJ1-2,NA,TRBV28,CASSPWTGNYGYTF,TGTGCCAGCAGTCCTTGGACAGGCAACTATGGCTACACCTTC
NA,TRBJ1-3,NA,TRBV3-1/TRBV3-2,CASSPSSFGSGNTIYF,TGTGCCAGCAGCCCCTCTTCTTTTGGGAGTGGAAACACCATATATTTT
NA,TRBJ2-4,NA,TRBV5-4,CASSSVGLAKNIQYF,TGTGCCAGCAGTTCGGTAGGACTAGCCAAAAACATTCAGTACTTC
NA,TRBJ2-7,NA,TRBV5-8,CASSPTYEQYF,TGTGCCAGCAGCCCTACCTACGAGCAGTACTTC
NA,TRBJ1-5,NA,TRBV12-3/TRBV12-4,CASSLTQNQPQHF,TGTGCCAGCAGTTTAACCCAGAATCAGCCCCAGCATTTT
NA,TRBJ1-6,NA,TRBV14,CASSHYDIRSPLHF,TGTGCCAGCAGCCACTACGACATCCGTTCACCCCTCCACTTT
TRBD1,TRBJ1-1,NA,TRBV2,CATTRTGSNTEAFF,TGTGCCACCACCCGGACAGGGTCGAACACTGAAGCTTTCTTT
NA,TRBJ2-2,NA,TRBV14,CASSQEPGVNTGELFF,TGTGCCAGCAGCCAAGAGCCCGGGGTGAACACCGGGGAGCTGTTTTTT
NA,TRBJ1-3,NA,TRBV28,CATQRGGAISGNTIYF,TGTGCCACCCAACGGGGAGGGGCGATCTCTGGAAACACCATATATTTT
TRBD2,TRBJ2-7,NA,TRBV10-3,CAISESSGISYEQYF,TGTGCCATCAGTGAGTCGAGCGGGATATCCTACGAGCAGTACTTC
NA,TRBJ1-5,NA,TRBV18,CASSPVGDQPQHF,TGTGCCAGCTCACCGGTAGGGGATCAGCCCCAGCATTTT
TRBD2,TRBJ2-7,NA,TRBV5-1,CASSNPGLDVYEQYF,TGCGCCAGCAGCAACCCGGGACTAGACGTCTACGAGCAGTACTTC
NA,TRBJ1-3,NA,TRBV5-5,CASSIGQIFSGNTIYF,TGTGCCAGCAGCATCGGACAGATTTTCTCTGGAAACACCATATATTTT
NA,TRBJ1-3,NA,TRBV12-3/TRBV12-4,CASRIQRNTIYF,TGTGCCAGCAGGATCCAGAGAAACACCATATATTTT
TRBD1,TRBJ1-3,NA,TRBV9,CASSVAPGQGIGNTIYF,TGTGCCAGCAGCGTAGCTCCAGGACAGGGCATCGGAAACACCATATATTTT
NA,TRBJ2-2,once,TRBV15,CATSRDPRQNRFLTGELFF,TGTGCCACCAGCAGAGATCCTCGACAGAATAGGTTTTTGACCGGGGAGCTGTTTTTT
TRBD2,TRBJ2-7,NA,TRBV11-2,CASSLELADLGEQYF,TGTGCCAGCAGCTTGGAACTAGCGGACCTGGGGGAGCAGTACTTC
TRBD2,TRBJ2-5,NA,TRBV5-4,CASSFGLVPETQYF,TGTGCCAGCAGCTTCGGACTAGTCCCAGAGACCCAGTACTTC
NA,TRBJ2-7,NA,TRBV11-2,CASSLGQSFYEQYF,TGTGCCAGCAGCCTAGGACAGAGCTTCTACGAGCAGTACTTC
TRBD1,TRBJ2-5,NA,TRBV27,CASSFYPGTGETQYF,TGTGCCAGCAGTTTCTATCCCGGGACAGGAGAGACCCAGTACTTC
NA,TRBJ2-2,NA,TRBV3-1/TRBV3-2,CASSQGGGRWALFF,TGTGCCAGCAGCCAGGGGGGTGGCCGGTGGGCGCTGTTTTTT